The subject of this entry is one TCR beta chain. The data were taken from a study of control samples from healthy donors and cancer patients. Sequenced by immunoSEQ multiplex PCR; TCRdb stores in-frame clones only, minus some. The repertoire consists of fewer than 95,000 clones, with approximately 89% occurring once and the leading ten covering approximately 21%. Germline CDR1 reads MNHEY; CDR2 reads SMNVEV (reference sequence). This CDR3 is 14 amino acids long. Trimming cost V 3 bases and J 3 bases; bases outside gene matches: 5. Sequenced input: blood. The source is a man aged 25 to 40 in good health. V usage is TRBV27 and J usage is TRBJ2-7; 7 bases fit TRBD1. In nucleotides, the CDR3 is TGTGCCAGCAGTTTGACAGGGTCCCACTACGAGCAGTACTTC. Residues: CASSLTGSHYEQYF.